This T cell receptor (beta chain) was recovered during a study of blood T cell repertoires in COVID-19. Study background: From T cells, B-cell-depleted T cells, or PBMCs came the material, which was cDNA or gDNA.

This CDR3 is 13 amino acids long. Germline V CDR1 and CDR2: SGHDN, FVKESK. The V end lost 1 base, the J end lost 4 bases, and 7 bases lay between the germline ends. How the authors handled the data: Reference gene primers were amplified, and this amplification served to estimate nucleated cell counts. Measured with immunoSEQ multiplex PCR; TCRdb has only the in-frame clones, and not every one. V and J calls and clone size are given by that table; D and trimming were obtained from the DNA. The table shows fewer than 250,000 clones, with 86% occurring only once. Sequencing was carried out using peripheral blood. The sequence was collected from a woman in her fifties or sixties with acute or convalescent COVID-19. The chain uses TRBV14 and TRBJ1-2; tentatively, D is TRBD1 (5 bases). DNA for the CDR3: TGTGCCAGCAGCCAAGGTCAGGGCTATGGCTACACCTTC. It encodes CASSQGQGYGYTF.